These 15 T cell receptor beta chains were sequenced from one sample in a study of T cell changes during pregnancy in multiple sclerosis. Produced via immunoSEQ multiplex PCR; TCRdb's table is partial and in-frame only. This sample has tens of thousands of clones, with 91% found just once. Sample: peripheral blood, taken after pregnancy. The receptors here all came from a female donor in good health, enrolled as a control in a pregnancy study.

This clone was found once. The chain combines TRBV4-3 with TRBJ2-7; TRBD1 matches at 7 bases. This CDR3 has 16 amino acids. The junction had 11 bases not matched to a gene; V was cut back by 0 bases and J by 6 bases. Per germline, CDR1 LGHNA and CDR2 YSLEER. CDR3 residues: CASSQDLRQGRGEQYF. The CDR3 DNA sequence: TGCGCCAGCAGCCAAGATCTCCGACAGGGACGAGGCGAGCAGTACTTC.

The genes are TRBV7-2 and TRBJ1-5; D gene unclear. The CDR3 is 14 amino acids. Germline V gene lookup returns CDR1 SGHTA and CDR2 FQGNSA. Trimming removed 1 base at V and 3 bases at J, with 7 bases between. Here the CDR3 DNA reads TGTGCCAGCAGCTTAGACAGCATCAATCAGCCCCAGCATTTT. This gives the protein CASSLDSINQPQHF. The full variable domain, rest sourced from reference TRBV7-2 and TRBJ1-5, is GAGVSQSPSNKVTEKGKDVELRCDPISGHTALYWYRQSLGQGLEFLIYFQGNSAPDKSGLPSDRFSAERTGGSVSTLTIQRTQQEDSAVYLCASSLDSINQPQHFGDGTRLSIL.

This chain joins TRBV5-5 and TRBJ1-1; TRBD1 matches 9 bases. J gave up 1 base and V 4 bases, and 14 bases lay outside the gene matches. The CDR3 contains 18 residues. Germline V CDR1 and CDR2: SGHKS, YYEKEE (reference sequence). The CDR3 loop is CASSLNKWDRAWNTEAFF. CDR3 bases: TGTGCCAGCAGCCTAAATAAGTGGGACAGGGCTTGGAACACTGAAGCTTTCTTT.

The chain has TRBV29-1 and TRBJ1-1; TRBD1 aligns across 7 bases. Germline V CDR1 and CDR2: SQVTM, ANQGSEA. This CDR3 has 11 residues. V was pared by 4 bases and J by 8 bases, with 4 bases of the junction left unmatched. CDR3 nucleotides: TGCAGCGTTGGGCGGGACAGAGAAGCTTTCTTT. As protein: CSVGRDREAFF.

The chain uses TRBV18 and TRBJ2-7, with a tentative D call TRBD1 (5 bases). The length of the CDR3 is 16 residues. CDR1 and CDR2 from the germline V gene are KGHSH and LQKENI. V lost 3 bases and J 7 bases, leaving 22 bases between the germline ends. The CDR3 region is CASSPLQGSNLWEQYF. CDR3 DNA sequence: TGTGCCAGCTCACCGCTTCAGGGTTCTAATCTTTGGGAGCAGTACTTC.

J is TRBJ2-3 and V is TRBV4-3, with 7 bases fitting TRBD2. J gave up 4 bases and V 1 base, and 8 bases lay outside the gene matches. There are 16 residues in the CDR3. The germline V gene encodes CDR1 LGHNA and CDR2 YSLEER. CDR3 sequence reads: CASSQGRAGTADTQYF. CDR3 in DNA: TGCGCCAGCAGCCAAGGTCGAGCGGGGACGGCAGATACGCAGTATTTT.

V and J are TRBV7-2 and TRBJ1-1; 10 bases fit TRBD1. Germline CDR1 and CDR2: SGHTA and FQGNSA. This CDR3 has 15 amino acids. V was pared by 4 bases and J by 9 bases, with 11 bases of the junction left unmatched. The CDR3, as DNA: TGTGCCAGCAGCTCTACCGGGACAGGGGTGGGAAAAGCTTTCTTT. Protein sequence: CASSSTGTGVGKAFF.

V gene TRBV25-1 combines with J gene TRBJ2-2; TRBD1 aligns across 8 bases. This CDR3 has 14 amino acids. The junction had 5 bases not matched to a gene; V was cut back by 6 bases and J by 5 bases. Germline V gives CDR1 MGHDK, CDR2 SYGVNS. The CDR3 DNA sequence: TGTGCCAGCAGAGGGACAGGCGCGACCGGGGAGCTGTTTTTT. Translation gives CASRGTGATGELFF.

The DNA for the CDR3 is TGTGCCAGCAGTGGGGACAGACTACTAGAGCAGTACTTC. Amino acid sequence: CASSGDRLLEQYF. This chain connects TRBV2 to TRBJ2-7; TRBD1 matches at 7 bases. The CDR3 loop spans 13 amino acids. Germline V CDR1 and CDR2: SNHLY, FYNNEI. With V trimmed by 4 bases and J by 7 bases, 7 bases remained unmatched.

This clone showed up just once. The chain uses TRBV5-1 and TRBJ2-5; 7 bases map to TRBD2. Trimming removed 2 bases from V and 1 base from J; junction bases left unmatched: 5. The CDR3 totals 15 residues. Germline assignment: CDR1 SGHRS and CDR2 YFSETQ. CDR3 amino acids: CASSLRSGAQETQYF. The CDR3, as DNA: TGCGCCAGCAGCTTACGAAGCGGGGCCCAAGAGACCCAGTACTTC.

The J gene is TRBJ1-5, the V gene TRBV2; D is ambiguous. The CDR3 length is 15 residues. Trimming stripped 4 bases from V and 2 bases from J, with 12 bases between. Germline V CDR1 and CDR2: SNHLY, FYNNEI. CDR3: CASSGAGIGNQPQHF. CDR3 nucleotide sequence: TGTGCCAGCAGTGGGGCGGGGATTGGCAATCAGCCCCAGCATTTT.

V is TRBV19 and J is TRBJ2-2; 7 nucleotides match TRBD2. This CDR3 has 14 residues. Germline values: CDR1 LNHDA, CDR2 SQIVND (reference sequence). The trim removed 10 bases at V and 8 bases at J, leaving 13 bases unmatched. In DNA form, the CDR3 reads TGTGCCACTCGGGCCCCGCAGGGAGGGGGGGAGCTGTTTTTT. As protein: CATRAPQGGGELFF.

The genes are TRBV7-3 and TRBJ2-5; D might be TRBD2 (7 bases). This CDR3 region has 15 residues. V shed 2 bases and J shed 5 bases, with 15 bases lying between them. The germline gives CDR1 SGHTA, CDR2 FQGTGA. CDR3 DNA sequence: TGTGCCAGCAGCTTATTCCGGGGGGCCAGGGAGACCCAGTACTTC. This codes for CASSLFRGARETQYF.

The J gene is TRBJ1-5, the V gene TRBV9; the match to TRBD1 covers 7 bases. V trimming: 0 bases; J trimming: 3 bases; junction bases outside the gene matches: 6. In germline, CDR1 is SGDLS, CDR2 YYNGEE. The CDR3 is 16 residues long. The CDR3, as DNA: TGTGCCAGCAGCGTAGAGGCAGGGGGTGACAATCAGCCCCAGCATTTT. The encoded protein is CASSVEAGGDNQPQHF.

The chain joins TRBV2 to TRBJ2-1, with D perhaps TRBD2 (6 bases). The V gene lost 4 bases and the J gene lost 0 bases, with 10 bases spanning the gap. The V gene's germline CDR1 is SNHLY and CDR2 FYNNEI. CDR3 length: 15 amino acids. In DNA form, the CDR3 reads TGTGCCAGCAGTGTAGCGGCCAGCTCCTACAATGAGCAGTTCTTC. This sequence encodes CASSVAASSYNEQFF.